The 27 T cell receptor beta chains given below trace back to one sample, sequenced in a study of shared clonotypes between healthy human individuals. Naive CD8 cells, CD45RO-negative and positively selected for CCR7, excluded terminally differentiated effector memory CD45RA+ cells. Method: immunoSEQ multiplex PCR; TCRdb's copy keeps in-frame clones and lacks some. This sample has 1.5 million to 2.5 million clones, with about 95% found just once. The sample taken for sequencing was naive CD8+ T cells sorted from blood. These receptors came from a man aged 18 to 29 in good health.

In the case of this clone: This specimen includes other DNA sequences encoding the same CDR3. The chain is built from TRBV13 and TRBJ2-7; tentatively, D is TRBD1 or TRBD2 (6 bases each). The CDR3 extends over 13 amino acids. V gave up 5 bases and J gave up 4 bases, with 12 bases separating them. Germline V gene data show CDR1 as PRHDT and CDR2 as FYEKMQ (reference sequence). This chain's CDR3 is CASSLEGGYEQYF. The CDR3, as DNA: TGTGCCAGCAGCCTGGAGGGGGGTTACGAGCAGTACTTC.

V is TRBV7-9 and J is TRBJ1-1, with TRBD1 as a possible D gene (5 bases). The CDR3 runs to 16 residues. Trimming shortened V by 4 bases and J by 4 bases, and 19 bases separated the two germline ends. Germline V gene sequence: CDR1 SEHNR, CDR2 FQNEAQ (reference sequence). The CDR3 DNA reads as TGTGCCAGCAGCTCACCCTCGAGGGGCGCTGGCACTGAAGCTTTCTTT. Amino acid sequence: CASSSPSRGAGTEAFF.

The CDR3 spells CASSPPDSFMNTEAFF. The CDR3 DNA reads as TGTGCCAGCAGTCCCCCGGACAGCTTCATGAACACTGAAGCTTTCTTT. This chain joins TRBV28 and TRBJ1-1, with D possibly matching TRBD1 (6 bases). Trimming shortened V by 5 bases and J by 0 bases, and 16 bases separated the two germline ends. The CDR3 length is 16 residues. Germline CDR1 is MDHEN and CDR2 is SYDVKM.

This chain joins TRBV4-1 and TRBJ2-1, with 8 bases lining up with TRBD1. V shed 3 bases and J 2 bases; nucleotides not matched to a gene: 6. CDR1 MGHRA and CDR2 YSYEKL come from the germline V gene. The CDR3 covers 16 residues. The CDR3 coding sequence is TGCGCCAGCAGCCAGCCGGGACAGGATACCTACAATGAGCAGTTCTTC. This gives the protein CASSQPGQDTYNEQFF.

The chain recombines TRBV4-1 with TRBJ1-2, with no clear D. V lost 0 bases and J lost 0, with 8 bases in between. This CDR3 has 15 residues. CDR1 and CDR2 (germline): MGHRA, YSYEKL. CDR3 DNA sequence: TGCGCCAGCAGCCAAGACCCAGAGACTAACTATGGCTACACCTTC. Its translation is CASSQDPETNYGYTF.

The chain couples TRBV9 to TRBJ2-7; D not resolved. CDR3 length: 14 amino acids. Germline V CDR1 and CDR2: SGDLS, YYNGEE. The germline V and J ends were trimmed by 3 bases and 0 bases, with 10 bases remaining between them. The CDR3 loop reads CASSGYHSSYEQYF. The CDR3 region has the DNA TGTGCCAGCAGCGGATACCATAGCTCCTACGAGCAGTACTTC.

V is TRBV4-3 and J is TRBJ2-3, with unresolved D. Germline CDR1 LGHNA, CDR2 YSLEER. Trimming removed 0 bases from V and 5 bases from J, with 12 bases in between. The CDR3 is 15 residues long. In DNA form, the CDR3 reads TGCGCCAGCAGCCAAGATCGGGCCCCGGGAGATACGCAGTATTTT. Amino acid sequence: CASSQDRAPGDTQYF.

Comments on this clone: An end of the junction differs from the germline gene, which may be a read error. The chain carries TRBV7-7 and TRBJ2-1; 12 nucleotides line up with TRBD2. Germline values: CDR1 SSHAT, CDR2 FNYEAQ (reference sequence). This CDR3 is 17 amino acids long. CDR3 nucleotides: TGTGCTAGCAGCCCCAACCCGGGACTAGCGGGCGGGTCTGAGCAGTTCTTC. Translated, it gives CASSPNPGLAGGSEQFF. Supplemented by reference TRBV7-7 and TRBJ2-1, the full variable domain reads GAGVSQSPRYKVTKRGQDVTLRCDPISSHATLYWYQQALGQGPEFLTYFNYEAQPDKSGLPSDRFSAERPEGSISTLTIQRTEQRDSAMYRCASSPNPGLAGGSEQFFGPGTRLTVL.

This clone was seen only a few times. This sequence joins TRBV18 and TRBJ1-2, with 9 nucleotides matching TRBD1. Germline trimming cut 3 bases from V and 8 bases from J; bases unmatched to any gene: 7. CDR1 is KGHSH, CDR2 LQKENI, per germline. The CDR3 length is 14 residues. DNA for the CDR3: TGTGCCAGCTCACCCAGCCGGACAGGGGAAGGCTACACCTTC. Amino acids: CASSPSRTGEGYTF.

The chain joins TRBV7-9 to TRBJ2-7; possible D gene TRBD2, 6 bases. CDR1 SEHNR and CDR2 FQNEAQ come from the germline V gene (reference sequence). V shed 1 base and J shed 0 bases, with 16 bases lying between them. CDR3 length: 17 residues. In DNA, the CDR3 is TGTGCCAGCAGCTTAGTTAATTCGGGACTCTTCTCCTACGAGCAGTACTTC. As protein: CASSLVNSGLFSYEQYF.

The chain links TRBV7-2 to TRBJ1-1; 8 positions agree with TRBD1. The ends lost 7 bases at V and 3 bases at J; junction bases unmatched: 4. CDR1 and CDR2 from the germline V gene are SGHTA and FQGNSA. The CDR3 length is 13 residues. As DNA, the CDR3 is TGTGCCAGCATCATACAGGGGGACACTGAAGCTTTCTTT. This codes for CASIIQGDTEAFF.

Comment on this clone: At the DNA level, this CDR3 is encoded by other sequences in the same sample as well. The CDR3 DNA reads TGTGCCAGCAGTGACGTAGGGGACGAGCAGTACTTC. Its translation is CASSDVGDEQYF. The chain recombines TRBV6-1 with TRBJ2-7; D is possibly TRBD1 (5 bases). The ends were cut back, 3 bases at V and 5 bases at J, with 8 bases in the middle. CDR3 length: 12 residues. CDR1 is MNHNS and CDR2 is SASEGT in the germline V gene.

In its sample, this clone was seen a few times. This sample also contains other DNA sequences that code for the same CDR3. This chain connects TRBV6-5 to TRBJ2-3; the match to TRBD1 covers 7 bases. Losses at the gene ends were 2 bases for V and 1 base for J; bases not matched to a gene: 0. This CDR3 is 14 amino acids long. CDR1 MNHEY and CDR2 SVGAGI come from the germline V gene. CDR3 nucleotides: TGTGCCAGCAGTTACGGACAGGGCACAGATACGCAGTATTTT. It codes for CASSYGQGTDTQYF.

This chain links TRBV11-3 with TRBJ2-7, with D hard to call. CDR3 length: 16 residues. In germline, CDR1 is SGHNT, CDR2 YENEEA. V was shortened by 5 bases and J by 6 bases, with 23 bases between the two germline ends. CDR3 sequence: CASSPHLGDDTGEQYF. For the CDR3, the DNA is TGTGCCAGCAGCCCCCATCTTGGCGACGATACGGGCGAGCAGTACTTC.

The chain recombines TRBV6-1 with TRBJ2-1; 9 nucleotides agree with TRBD2. With V trimmed by 5 bases and J by 2 bases, 4 bases remained unmatched. The CDR3 is made up of 15 amino acids. Germline V gives CDR1 MNHNS, CDR2 SASEGT. The CDR3 region is CASSTSGSTYNEQFF. The CDR3 nucleotides read TGTGCCAGCAGTACTAGCGGGTCAACCTACAATGAGCAGTTCTTC.

This clone showed up just once. The gene calls are TRBV21-1 and TRBJ1-6. TRBV21-1 corresponds to a pseudogene. This CDR3 is built from 18 residues. The DNA of the CDR3 is TGTGCCAGCAGAAAAACCTTGGGGTCGAGCTCCTATAATTCACCCCTCCACTTT. It is translated as CASRKTLGSSSYNSPLHF.

The rearrangement joins TRBV6-1 to TRBJ2-7; unclear D gene. CDR1 is MNHNS, CDR2 SASEGT, per germline. This CDR3 region has 12 residues. V was trimmed by 5 bases and J by 6 bases, leaving 11 bases between them. Here the CDR3 DNA reads TGTGCCAGCAGTAGGTCGGCGGTCGAGCAGTACTTC. Translating it yields CASSRSAVEQYF.

This chain joins TRBV10-1 and TRBJ2-1; D is uncertain. The germline CDR1 and CDR2 sequences are WNHNN and SYGVQD (reference sequence). The CDR3 covers 14 residues. The V and J ends lost 3 bases and 0 bases respectively, with 6 bases between them. In DNA, the CDR3 is TGCGCCAGCAGTGACTATAACTCCTACAATGAGCAGTTCTTC. Translation: CASSDYNSYNEQFF.

The CDR3 is CASSLDAEEAFF. DNA of the CDR3: TGTGCCAGCAGCTTAGATGCAGAGGAAGCTTTCTTT. This chain links TRBV7-9 with TRBJ1-1; D gene uncertain. Germline V lookup: CDR1 SEHNR, CDR2 FQNEAQ (reference sequence). CDR3 length: 12 residues. Trimming pared 1 base from V and 8 bases from J, leaving 8 bases between. Using reference TRBV7-9 and TRBJ1-1 for the parts outside the CDR3, the full variable domain is DTGVSQNPRHKITKRGQNVTFRCDPISEHNRLYWYRQTLGQGPEFLTYFQNEAQLEKSRLLSDRFSAERPKGSFSTLEIQRTEQGDSAMYLCASSLDAEEAFFGQGTRLTVV.

The J gene is TRBJ2-7, the V gene TRBV6-5, with 9 bases lining up with TRBD1. Per germline, CDR1 MNHEY and CDR2 SVGAGI. This CDR3 is 12 amino acids long. The V gene end was trimmed by 6 bases and the J gene end by 3 bases; junction bases not matched to a gene: 0. CDR3 nucleotide sequence: TGTGCCAGCAGGACAGGGGGCTACGAGCAGTACTTC. This translates into CASRTGGYEQYF.

The chain couples TRBV11-2 to TRBJ2-2; D tentatively reads TRBD1 or TRBD2 (7 bases each). This CDR3 spans 19 amino acids. V lost 5 bases, J lost 6 bases, and 28 bases lay in between. Germline V gene sequence: CDR1 SGHAT, CDR2 FQNNGV. This CDR3 is CASSPSYPWDSGVPGELFF. DNA for the CDR3: TGTGCCAGCAGCCCTAGTTACCCCTGGGACAGCGGGGTACCCGGGGAGCTGTTTTTT.

The chain links TRBV4-1 to TRBJ1-1, with D tentatively TRBD1 (6 bases). This CDR3 spans 16 amino acids. V dropped 2 bases and J dropped 0 bases, with 13 bases sitting between them. Looked up from germline, CDR1 is MGHRA and CDR2 is YSYEKL. The CDR3 here is CASSQKQGALNTEAFF. The CDR3 nucleotides read TGCGCCAGCAGCCAAAAACAGGGCGCTTTGAACACTGAAGCTTTCTTT.

The rearrangement uses TRBV4-1 and TRBJ2-7, with TRBD2 matching 8 bases. Per germline, CDR1 MGHRA and CDR2 YSYEKL. The ends lost 1 base at V and 2 bases at J; junction bases unmatched: 7. The CDR3 is made up of 16 amino acids. The CDR3 sequence is CASSQGPAGAPYEQYF. DNA of the CDR3: TGCGCCAGCAGCCAAGGGCCAGCGGGAGCTCCCTACGAGCAGTACTTC.

V and J are TRBV10-3 and TRBJ1-1, with D unresolved. V shed 4 bases and J shed 0 bases, with 9 bases lying between them. CDR1 is ENHRY and CDR2 is SYGVKD in the germline V gene. The CDR3 spans 14 residues. CDR3 sequence reads: CAISGEGLNTEAFF. The CDR3 bases are TGTGCCATCAGTGGGGAGGGCCTGAACACTGAAGCTTTCTTT.

As regards this clone: This same CDR3 is encoded by further DNA sequences in the sample. This chain joins TRBV19 and TRBJ2-3, with D possibly TRBD1 on 5 matching bases. The length of the CDR3 is 14 residues. In germline, CDR1 is LNHDA, CDR2 SQIVND (reference sequence). The germline V and J ends were trimmed by 7 bases and 1 base, with 12 bases remaining between them. CDR3 DNA sequence: TGTGCCAGTACCCCGGTAGGGGGCACAGATACGCAGTATTTT. Protein product: CASTPVGGTDTQYF.

As to this clone: This sample includes further DNA sequences coding for the same CDR3. This sequence joins TRBV27 and TRBJ1-5, with a possible D match to TRBD1 (5 bases). Germline CDR1 MNHEY, CDR2 SMNVEV (reference sequence). CDR3 size: 12 residues. Trimming shortened V by 3 bases and J by 7 bases, and 7 bases separated the two germline ends. The CDR3: CASSFGGQPQHF. In DNA, the CDR3 is TGTGCCAGCAGTTTCGGGGGACAGCCCCAGCATTTT.

As concerns this clone: The sample contains more than one DNA sequence encoding this CDR3. This sequence joins TRBV19 and TRBJ1-1, with D maybe TRBD1 (5 bases). The CDR3 is 14 amino acids. The V end was cut by 1 base, the J end by 0 bases, with 6 bases between. Germline values: CDR1 LNHDA, CDR2 SQIVND (reference sequence). CDR3 nucleotide sequence: TGTGCCAGTAGTATAGCAGGGATGAACACTGAAGCTTTCTTT. Residues: CASSIAGMNTEAFF.